The source of this TCR beta chain is a study of blood T cell repertoires in COVID-19. This CDR3 region has 20 residues. The germline V gene has CDR1 SGHTA and CDR2 FQGTGA. Germline trimming cut 4 bases from V and 3 bases from J; bases unmatched to any gene: 17. Method: immunoSEQ multiplex PCR; TCRdb's copy keeps in-frame clones and lacks some. This table has around 300,000 clones, 90% appearing once. The sequenced sample consisted of PBMCs or T cells enriched from blood (not recorded which). The chain is built from TRBV7-3 and TRBJ2-3; 12 bases line up with TRBD2. This TCR was recovered from a woman under 30 with acute COVID-19. As DNA, the CDR3 is TGTGCCAGCAGCTCCGCCCGGCTAGCGGGAGGGCCGTCTTTTACAGATACGCAGTATTTT. It specifies CASSSARLAGGPSFTDTQYF. Based on the CDR3 plus reference TRBV7-3 and TRBJ2-3, the full variable domain is GAGVSQTPSNKVTEKGKYVELRCDPISGHTALYWYRQSLGQGPEFLIYFQGTGAADDSGLPNDRFFAVRPEGSVSTLKIQRTERGDSAVYLCASSSARLAGGPSFTDTQYFGPGTRLTVL.